This record covers a single T cell receptor beta chain. This clone was observed a few times. Its antigen remains undetermined. No base qualities exist here, and no much larger clone lies one base off it. The immunoSEQ assay at survey resolution was used to sequence TCRbeta rearrangements from genomic DNA. The study's processing was this. In the TCR sequencing data, the lowest productive clonotype frequency that could be detected was 2.59 x 10-5. Analyses included only productive TCRbeta rearrangements, meaning complete and in-frame sequences. The clonality of each sample was calculated as Simpson clonality in the immunoSEQ Analyzer version 3.0. Clones were grouped by frequency into very rare, small, medium, large (1-20%) or hyperexpanded (>20%) categories. Generation probabilities were estimated with OLGA 1.2.3, V-gene circos plots were made with VDJtools, specificities were searched in VDJdb, and CDR3 motifs were identified with GLIPH. Imported from immuneACCESS, the table was reduced by TCRdb to in-frame sequences with V and J called. These copies leave out some clones; in studies compared against another copy, an unresolved V gene accounts for under half, and the cause of the remainder is not known. That table furnishes V, J and clone size, whereas the DNA furnished D and trimming. The sample yields more than 30,000 clones; over 65% were counted once. The top ten clones comprise about 2.5% of the sample.

The CDR3 runs 12 amino acids, cysteine and phenylalanine included. Of the read, only the CDR3 DNA is kept; its 36 bases are in frame from base 1. According to the germline V gene, CDR1 reads MDHEN and CDR2 reads SYDVKM. V is reduced by 8 bases and J by 2 bases, leaving a spacing of 7 bases between them. The data derive from a study of STAT5B mutations in CD4+ large granular lymphocyte leukemia (dated by TCRdb to about 2022). Background on the whole study: Among the healthy controls, the CDR3 'QG' motif was associated with a particular HLA allele. Flow cytometry on FACSCanto II or FACSVerse confirmed that purified fractions exceeded 95% purity among lymphocytes. The study compared the TCRbeta repertoires of patients with CD4+ T-cell large granular lymphocyte leukemia against those of healthy blood donors.

Healthy controls were 35 or so blood donors whose buffy coats came from the Finnish Red Cross blood service. All TCR-sequenced material derived from peripheral blood: patient blood samples and healthy donor buffy coats. Peripheral blood mononuclear cells were isolated by Ficoll-Hypaque gradient centrifugation. Magnetic purification was used to isolate CD4+ cells from the buffy coats of the healthy controls. Genomic DNA was extracted with the Gentra Puregene Cell and Tissue kit and quantified on a Qubit 2.0 fluorometer. Findings and caveats that apply to the study as a whole: Main leukemic clonotypes were private to each patient, although over 20% appeared at low frequency in other patients' non-leukemic repertoires. Compared with healthy CD4+ repertoires, CD4-sorted patient repertoires appeared more clonal, and this difference remained even after the putative leukemic clones were removed. The data were not HLA-matched, and the higher clonality in CD4+ T-LGLL than in CD8+ T-LGLL could be due to the relatively small sample size. Enrichment of TRBV06-family usage was observed among the top patient clones (8/27) relative to healthy controls (2/35).

The rearrangement combines TRBV28 with TRBJ1-5; no confident D gene assignment can be made. Sequencing was carried out using CD4+ T cells from blood buffy coats. The TCR originated in a human donor in good health. The DNA sequence is TGTGCCAGCCGGGGAGGCAATCAGCCCCAGCATTTT. It specifies CASRGGNQPQHF.